The clone carrying this TCR beta chain has a handful of counts. This entry belongs to a study of blood T cell repertoires in COVID-19. This table comes from immunoSEQ multiplex PCR, and its TCRdb copy is limited to in-frame clones, with some not included. Counted here are roughly 200,000 clones, 70% to 90% occurring once; the ten biggest clones make up around 4%. Germline loops: CDR1 KGHSH, CDR2 LQKENI. V was trimmed by 5 bases and J by 2 bases, leaving 15 bases between them. This CDR3 is 15 amino acids long. Sample: PBMCs or T cells enriched from blood (not recorded which). The genes are TRBV18 and TRBJ1-2; D unclear. The sequence derives from a woman in her twenties or thirties who had been exposed to COVID-19. CDR3 sequence (DNA): TGTGCCAGCTCAGGAACCCCAGGATTCAACTATGGCTACACCTTC. Translation: CASSGTPGFNYGYTF.